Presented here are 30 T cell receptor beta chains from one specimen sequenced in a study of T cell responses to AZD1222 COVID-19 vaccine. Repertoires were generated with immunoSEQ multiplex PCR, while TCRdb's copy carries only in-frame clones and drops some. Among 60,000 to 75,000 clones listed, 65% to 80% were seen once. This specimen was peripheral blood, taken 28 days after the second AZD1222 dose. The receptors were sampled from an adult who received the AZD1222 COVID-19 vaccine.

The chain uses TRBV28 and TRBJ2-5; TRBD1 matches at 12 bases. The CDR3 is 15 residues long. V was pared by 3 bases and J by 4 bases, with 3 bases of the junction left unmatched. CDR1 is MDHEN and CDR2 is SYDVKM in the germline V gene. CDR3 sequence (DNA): TGTGCCAGCAGTTTCGGGACAGGGGGCGTAGAGACCCAGTACTTC. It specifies CASSFGTGGVETQYF.

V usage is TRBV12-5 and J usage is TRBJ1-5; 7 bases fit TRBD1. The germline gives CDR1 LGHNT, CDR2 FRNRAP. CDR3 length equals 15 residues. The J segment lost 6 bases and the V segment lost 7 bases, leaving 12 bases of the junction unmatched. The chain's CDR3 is CASAGGNWDGQPQHF. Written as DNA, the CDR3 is TGTGCTAGTGCAGGGGGGAATTGGGATGGTCAGCCCCAGCATTTT.

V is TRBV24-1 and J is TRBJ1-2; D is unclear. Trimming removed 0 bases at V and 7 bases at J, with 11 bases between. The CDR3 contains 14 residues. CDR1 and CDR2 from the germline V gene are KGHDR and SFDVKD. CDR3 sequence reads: CATSDLSADSGYTF. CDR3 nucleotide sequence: TGTGCCACCAGTGATTTGTCGGCAGACTCTGGCTACACCTTC.

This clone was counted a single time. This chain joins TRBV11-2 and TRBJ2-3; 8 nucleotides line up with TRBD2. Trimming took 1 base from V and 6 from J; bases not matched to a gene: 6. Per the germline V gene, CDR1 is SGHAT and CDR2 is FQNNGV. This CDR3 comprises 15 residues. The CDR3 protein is CASSLGLAGRDTQYF. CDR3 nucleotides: TGTGCCAGCAGCTTAGGTCTAGCGGGCAGGGATACGCAGTATTTT.

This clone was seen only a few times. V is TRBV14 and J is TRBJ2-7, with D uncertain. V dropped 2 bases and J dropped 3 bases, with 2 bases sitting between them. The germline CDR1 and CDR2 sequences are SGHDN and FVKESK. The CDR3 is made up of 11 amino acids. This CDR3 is CASSQSYEQYF. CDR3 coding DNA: TGTGCCAGCAGCCAAAGCTACGAGCAGTACTTC.

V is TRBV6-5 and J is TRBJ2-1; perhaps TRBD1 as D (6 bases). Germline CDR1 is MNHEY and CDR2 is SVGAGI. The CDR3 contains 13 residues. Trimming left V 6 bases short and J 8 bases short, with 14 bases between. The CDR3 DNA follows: TGTGCCAGCAGGTCCACAGGGTCGGATGAGCAGTTCTTC. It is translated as CASRSTGSDEQFF.

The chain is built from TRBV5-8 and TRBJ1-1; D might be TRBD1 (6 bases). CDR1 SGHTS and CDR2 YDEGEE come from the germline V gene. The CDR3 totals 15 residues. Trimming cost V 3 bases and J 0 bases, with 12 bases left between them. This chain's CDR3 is CASSSTQGLNTEAFF. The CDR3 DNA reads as TGTGCCAGCAGCTCAACCCAGGGGTTGAACACTGAAGCTTTCTTT.

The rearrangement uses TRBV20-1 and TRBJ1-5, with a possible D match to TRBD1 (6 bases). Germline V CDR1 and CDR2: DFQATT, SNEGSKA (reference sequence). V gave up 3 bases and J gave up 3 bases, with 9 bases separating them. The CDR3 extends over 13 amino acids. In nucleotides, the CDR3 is TGCAGTGCTAGTGGACAGTTCAATCAGCCCCAGCATTTT. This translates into CSASGQFNQPQHF.

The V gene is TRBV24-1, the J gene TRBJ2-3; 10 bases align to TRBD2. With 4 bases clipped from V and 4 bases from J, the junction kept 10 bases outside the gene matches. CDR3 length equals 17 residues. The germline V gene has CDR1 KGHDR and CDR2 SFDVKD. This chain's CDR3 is CATSDRLGLAGADTQYF. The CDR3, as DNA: TGTGCCACCAGTGACCGACTAGGGCTAGCGGGGGCAGATACGCAGTATTTT.

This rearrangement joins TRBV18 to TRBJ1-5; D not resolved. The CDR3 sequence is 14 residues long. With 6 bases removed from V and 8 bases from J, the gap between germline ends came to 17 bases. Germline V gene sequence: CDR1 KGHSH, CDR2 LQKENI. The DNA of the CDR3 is TGTGCCAGCTCGCCTAACGGACCGTGGGAGCCCCAGCATTTT. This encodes CASSPNGPWEPQHF.

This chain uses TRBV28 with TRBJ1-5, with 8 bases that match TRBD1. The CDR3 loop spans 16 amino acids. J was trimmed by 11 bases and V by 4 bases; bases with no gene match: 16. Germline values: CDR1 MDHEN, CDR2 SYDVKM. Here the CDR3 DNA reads TGTGCCAGCAGTTCGGACGAGACAGGGGACCTCGGAGCCCAGCATTTT. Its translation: CASSSDETGDLGAQHF.

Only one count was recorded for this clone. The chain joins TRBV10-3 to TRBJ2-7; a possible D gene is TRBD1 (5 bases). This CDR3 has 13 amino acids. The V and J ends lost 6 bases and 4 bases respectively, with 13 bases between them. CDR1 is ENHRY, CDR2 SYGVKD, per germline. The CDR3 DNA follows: TGTGCCATCAGAGAAAACACAGGTTACGAGCAGTACTTC. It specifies CAIRENTGYEQYF.

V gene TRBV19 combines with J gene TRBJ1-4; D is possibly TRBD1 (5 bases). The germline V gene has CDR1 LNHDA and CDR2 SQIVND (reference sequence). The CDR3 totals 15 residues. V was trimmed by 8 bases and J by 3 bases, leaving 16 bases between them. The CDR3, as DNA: TGTGCCAGTCGACCCTACACGGGGGCTAATGAAAAACTGTTTTTT. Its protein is CASRPYTGANEKLFF.

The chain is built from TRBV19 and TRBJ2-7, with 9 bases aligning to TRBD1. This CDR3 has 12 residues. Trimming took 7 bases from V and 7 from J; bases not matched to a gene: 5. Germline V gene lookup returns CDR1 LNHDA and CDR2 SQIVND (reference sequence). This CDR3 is CASMGTGQEQYF. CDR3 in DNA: TGTGCCAGTATGGGGACAGGGCAAGAGCAGTACTTC.

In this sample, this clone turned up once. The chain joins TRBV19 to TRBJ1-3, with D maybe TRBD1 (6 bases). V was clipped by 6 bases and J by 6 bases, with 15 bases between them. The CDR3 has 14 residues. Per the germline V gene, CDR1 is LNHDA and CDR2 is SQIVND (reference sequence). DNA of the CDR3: TGTGCCAGTAGCGGGACACCCGAAACAAACACCATATATTTT. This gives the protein CASSGTPETNTIYF.

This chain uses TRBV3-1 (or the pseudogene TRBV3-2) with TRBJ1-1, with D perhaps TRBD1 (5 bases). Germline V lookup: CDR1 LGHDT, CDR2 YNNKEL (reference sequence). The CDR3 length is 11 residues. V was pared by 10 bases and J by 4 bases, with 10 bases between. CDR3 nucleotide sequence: TGTGCCACCACAGGTGGCACTGAAGCTTTCTTT. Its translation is CATTGGTEAFF.

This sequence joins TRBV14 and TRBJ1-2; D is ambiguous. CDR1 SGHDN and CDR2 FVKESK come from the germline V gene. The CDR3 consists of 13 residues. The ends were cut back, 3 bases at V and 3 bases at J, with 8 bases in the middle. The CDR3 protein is CASSHGSDYGYTF. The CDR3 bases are TGTGCCAGCAGCCACGGCAGTGACTATGGCTACACCTTC.

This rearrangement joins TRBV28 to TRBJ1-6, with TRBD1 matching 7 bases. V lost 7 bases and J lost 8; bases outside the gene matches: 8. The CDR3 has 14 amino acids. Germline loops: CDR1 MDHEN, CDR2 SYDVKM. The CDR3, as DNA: TGTGCCAGCATTACCGGGACAGAGTATTCACCCCTCCACTTT. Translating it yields CASITGTEYSPLHF.

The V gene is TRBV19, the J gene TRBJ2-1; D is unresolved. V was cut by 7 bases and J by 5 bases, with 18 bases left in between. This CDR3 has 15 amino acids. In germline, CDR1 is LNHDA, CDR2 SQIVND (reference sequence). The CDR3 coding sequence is TGTGCCAGTACTTCAATCGGGCCAACCGACAATGAGCAGTTCTTC. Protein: CASTSIGPTDNEQFF.

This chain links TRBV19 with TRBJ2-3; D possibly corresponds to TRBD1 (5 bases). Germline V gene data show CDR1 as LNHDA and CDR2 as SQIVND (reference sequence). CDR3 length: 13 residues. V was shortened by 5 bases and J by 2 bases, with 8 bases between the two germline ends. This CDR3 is CASSGAFTDTQYF. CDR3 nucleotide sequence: TGTGCCAGTAGTGGGGCCTTCACAGATACGCAGTATTTT.

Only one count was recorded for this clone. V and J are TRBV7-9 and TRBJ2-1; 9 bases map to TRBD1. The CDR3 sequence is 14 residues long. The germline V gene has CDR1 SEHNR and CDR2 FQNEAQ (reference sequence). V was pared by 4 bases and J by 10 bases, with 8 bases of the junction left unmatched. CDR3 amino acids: CASSSTGTGPEQFF. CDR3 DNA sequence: TGTGCCAGCAGCTCTACCGGGACAGGGCCCGAGCAGTTCTTC. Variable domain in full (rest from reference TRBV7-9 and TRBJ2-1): DTGVSQNPRHKITKRGQNVTFRCDPISEHNRLYWYRQTLGQGPEFLTYFQNEAQLEKSRLLSDRFSAERPKGSFSTLEIQRTEQGDSAMYLCASSSTGTGPEQFFGPGTRLTVL.

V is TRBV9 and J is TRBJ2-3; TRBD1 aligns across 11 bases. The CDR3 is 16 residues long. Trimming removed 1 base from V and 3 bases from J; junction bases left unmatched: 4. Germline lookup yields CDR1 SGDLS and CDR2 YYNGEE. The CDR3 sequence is CASSVWGTGGTDTQYF. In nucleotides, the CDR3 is TGTGCCAGCAGCGTATGGGGGACAGGGGGAACAGATACGCAGTATTTT.

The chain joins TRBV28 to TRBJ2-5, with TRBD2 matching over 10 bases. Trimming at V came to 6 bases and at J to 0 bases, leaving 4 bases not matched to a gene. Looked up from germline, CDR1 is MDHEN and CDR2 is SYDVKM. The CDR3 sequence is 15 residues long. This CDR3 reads CASSWTSGDQETQYF. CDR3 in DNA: TGTGCCAGCAGCTGGACTAGCGGAGACCAAGAGACCCAGTACTTC.

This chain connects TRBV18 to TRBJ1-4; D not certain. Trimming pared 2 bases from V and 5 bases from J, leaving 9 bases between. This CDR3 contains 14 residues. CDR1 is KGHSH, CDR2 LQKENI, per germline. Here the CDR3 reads CASSPVGTNEKLFF. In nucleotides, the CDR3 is TGTGCCAGCTCACCAGTCGGCACCAATGAAAAACTGTTTTTT. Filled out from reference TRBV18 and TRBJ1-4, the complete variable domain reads NAGVMQNPRHLVRRRGQEARLRCSPMKGHSHVYWYRQLPEEGLKFMVYLQKENIIDESGMPKERFSAEFPKEGPSILRIQQVVRGDSAAYFCASSPVGTNEKLFFGSGTQLSVL.

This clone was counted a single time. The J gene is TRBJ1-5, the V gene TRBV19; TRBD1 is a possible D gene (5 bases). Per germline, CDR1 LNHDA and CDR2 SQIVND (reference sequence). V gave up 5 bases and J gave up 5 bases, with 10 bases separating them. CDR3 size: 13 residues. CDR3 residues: CASSVDSHQPQHF. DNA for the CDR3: TGTGCCAGTAGTGTCGACAGTCATCAGCCCCAGCATTTT.

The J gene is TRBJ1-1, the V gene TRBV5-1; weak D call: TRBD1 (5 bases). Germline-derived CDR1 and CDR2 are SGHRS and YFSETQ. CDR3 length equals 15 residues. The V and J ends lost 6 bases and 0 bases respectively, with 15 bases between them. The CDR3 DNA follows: TGCGCCAGCAACCAAATCCCAGGGATGAACACTGAAGCTTTCTTT. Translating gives CASNQIPGMNTEAFF.

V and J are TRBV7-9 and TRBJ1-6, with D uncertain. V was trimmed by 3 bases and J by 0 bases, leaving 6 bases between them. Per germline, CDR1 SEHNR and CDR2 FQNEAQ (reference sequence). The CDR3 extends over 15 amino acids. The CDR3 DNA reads TGTGCCAGCAGCTTTGAGGGCTCCTATAATTCACCCCTCCACTTT. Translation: CASSFEGSYNSPLHF.

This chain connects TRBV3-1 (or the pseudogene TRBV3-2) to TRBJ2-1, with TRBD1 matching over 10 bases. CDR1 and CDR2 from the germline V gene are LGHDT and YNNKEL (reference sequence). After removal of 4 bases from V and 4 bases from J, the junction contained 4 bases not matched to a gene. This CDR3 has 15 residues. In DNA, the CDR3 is TGTGCCAGCAGCCCCGGGACAGGGGAATACAATGAGCAGTTCTTC. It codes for CASSPGTGEYNEQFF.

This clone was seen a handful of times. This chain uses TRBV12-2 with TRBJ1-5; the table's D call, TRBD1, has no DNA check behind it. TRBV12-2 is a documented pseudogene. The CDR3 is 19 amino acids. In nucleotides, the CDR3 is TGTGCAAGTCGCTTTCACAGGGGATCCGCATCTTACGGCAATCAGCCCCAGCATTTT. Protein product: CASRFHRGSASYGNQPQHF.

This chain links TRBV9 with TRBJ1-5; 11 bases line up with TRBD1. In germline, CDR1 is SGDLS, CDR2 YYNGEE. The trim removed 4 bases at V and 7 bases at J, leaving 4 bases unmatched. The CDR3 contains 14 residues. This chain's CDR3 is CASSHGQGAQPQHF. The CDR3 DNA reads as TGTGCCAGCAGCCATGGACAGGGGGCCCAGCCCCAGCATTTT.